This T cell receptor (beta chain) was obtained from a study of T and B cells in COVID-19 patients. Findings and limits, study-wide: At recovery TRB diversity and richness exceeded healthy donors, after highly clonal active COVID-19 repertoires. In COVID-19 patients, T cell receptor beta variable and joining gene use was reportedly strongly skewed. There were thousands of TCR clusters exclusive to the recovered cohort, fewer than 35 with low generation probability.

Concerning this clonotype: The antigen remains unidentified.

Trimming removed 0 bases at V and 1 base at J, with 10 bases between. Germline V CDR1 and CDR2: SGHTA, FQGNSA. The CDR3 totals 15 residues. TRB rearrangements were amplified by multiplex PCR with BIOMED2 TRB-A/B primers. TCRdb reprocessed the multiplex PCR reads via MiXCR and lists one record per CDR3 protein. The sample records about 5,000 distinct CDR3 sequences, about a fifth being singletons. Blood genomic DNA input for TRB amplification was about 250-550 ng. The chain couples TRBV7-2 to TRBJ2-7, with D tentatively TRBD2 (6 bases). The TCR was taken from a human donor with active COVID-19. Material: blood. The CDR3 is CASSLAPAGSYEQYF. CDR3 nucleotide sequence: TGTGCCAGCAGCTTAGCGCCGGCGGGGTCCTACGAGCAGTACTTC.